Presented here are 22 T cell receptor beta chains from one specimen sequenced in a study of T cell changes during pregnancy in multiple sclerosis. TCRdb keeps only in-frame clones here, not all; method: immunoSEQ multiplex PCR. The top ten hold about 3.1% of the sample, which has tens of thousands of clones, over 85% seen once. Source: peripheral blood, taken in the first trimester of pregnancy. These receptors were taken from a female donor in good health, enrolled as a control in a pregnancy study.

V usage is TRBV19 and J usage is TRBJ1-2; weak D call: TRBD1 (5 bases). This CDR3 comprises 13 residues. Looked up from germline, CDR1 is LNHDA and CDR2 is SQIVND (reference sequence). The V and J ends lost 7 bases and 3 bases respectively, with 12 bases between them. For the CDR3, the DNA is TGTGCCAGTACTGACAGATACTACTATGGCTACACCTTC. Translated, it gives CASTDRYYYGYTF.

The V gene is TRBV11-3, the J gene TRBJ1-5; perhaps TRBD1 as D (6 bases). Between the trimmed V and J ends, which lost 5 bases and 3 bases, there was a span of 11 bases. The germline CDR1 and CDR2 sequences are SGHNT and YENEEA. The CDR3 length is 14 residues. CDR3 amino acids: CASSHGGPNQPQHF. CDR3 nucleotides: TGTGCCAGCAGCCATGGGGGCCCCAATCAGCCCCAGCATTTT.

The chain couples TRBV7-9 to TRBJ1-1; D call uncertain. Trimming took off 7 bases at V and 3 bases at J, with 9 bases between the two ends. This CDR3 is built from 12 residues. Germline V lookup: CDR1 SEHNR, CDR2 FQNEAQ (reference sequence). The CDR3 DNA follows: TGTGCCAGCACTGGCCGGGACACTGAAGCTTTCTTT. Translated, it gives CASTGRDTEAFF.

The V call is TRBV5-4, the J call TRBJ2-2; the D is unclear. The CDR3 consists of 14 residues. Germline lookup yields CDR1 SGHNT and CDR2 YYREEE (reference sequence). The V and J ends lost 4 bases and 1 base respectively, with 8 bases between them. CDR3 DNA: TGTGCCAGCAGCGCCGCAGGGAACACCGGGGAGCTGTTTTTT. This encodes CASSAAGNTGELFF.

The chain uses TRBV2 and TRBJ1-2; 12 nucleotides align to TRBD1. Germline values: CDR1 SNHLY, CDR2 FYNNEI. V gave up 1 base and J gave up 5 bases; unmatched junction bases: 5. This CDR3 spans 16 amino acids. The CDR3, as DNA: TGTGCCAGCAGTGAAGAAATGGGACAGGGGGCGTATGGCTACACCTTC. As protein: CASSEEMGQGAYGYTF. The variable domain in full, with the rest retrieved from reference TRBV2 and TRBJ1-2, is EPEVTQTPSHQVTQMGQEVILRCVPISNHLYFYWYRQILGQKVEFLVSFYNNEISEKSEIFDDQFSVERPDGSNFTLKIRSTKLEDSAMYFCASSEEMGQGAYGYTFGSGTRLTVV.

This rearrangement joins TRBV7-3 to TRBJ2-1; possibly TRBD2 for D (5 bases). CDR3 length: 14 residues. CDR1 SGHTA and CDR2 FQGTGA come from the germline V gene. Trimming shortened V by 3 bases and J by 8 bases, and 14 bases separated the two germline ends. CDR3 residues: CASSLDSTADEQFF. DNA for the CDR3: TGTGCCAGCAGCTTGGACTCAACAGCTGATGAGCAGTTCTTC. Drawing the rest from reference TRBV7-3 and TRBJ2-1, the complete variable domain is GAGVSQTPSNKVTEKGKYVELRCDPISGHTALYWYRQSLGQGPEFLIYFQGTGAADDSGLPNDRFFAVRPEGSVSTLKIQRTERGDSAVYLCASSLDSTADEQFFGPGTRLTVL.

The CDR3, as DNA: TGTGCCAGCAGCTTACTCTACGAGCAGTACTTC. Protein: CASSLLYEQYF. V and J are TRBV11-2 and TRBJ2-7; D remains ambiguous. The V end was cut by 2 bases, the J end by 3 bases, with 2 bases between. This CDR3 is built from 11 residues. Germline loops: CDR1 SGHAT, CDR2 FQNNGV.

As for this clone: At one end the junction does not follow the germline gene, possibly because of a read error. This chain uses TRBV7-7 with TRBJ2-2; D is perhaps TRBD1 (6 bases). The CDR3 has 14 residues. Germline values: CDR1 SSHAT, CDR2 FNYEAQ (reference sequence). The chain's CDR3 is CASSRQGGTGELFF. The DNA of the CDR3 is TGTGCTAGCAGCAGACAAGGGGGCACCGGGGAGCTGTTTTTT.

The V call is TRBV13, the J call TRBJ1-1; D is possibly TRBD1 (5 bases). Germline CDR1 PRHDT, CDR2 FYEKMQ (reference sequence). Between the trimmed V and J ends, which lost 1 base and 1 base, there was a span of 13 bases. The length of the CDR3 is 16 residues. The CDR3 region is CASSLAQGLRNTEAFF. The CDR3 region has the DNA TGTGCCAGCAGCTTAGCCCAGGGACTTCGGAACACTGAAGCTTTCTTT.

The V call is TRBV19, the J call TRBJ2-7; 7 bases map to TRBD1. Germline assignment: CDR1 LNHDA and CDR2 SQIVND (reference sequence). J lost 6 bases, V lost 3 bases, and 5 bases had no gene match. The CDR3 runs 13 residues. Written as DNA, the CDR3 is TGTGCCAGTAGTATCGTGCAGGGGGTCGAGCAGTACTTC. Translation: CASSIVQGVEQYF.

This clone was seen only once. CDR3 protein: CASSLYRGANEKLFF. The CDR3 coding sequence is TGTGCCAGCAGTCTTTACAGGGGTGCTAATGAAAAACTGTTTTTT. The V and J genes are TRBV27 and TRBJ1-4; 7 nucleotides agree with TRBD1. The length of the CDR3 is 15 residues. Germline values: CDR1 MNHEY, CDR2 SMNVEV (reference sequence). V trimming: 5 bases; J trimming: 3 bases; junction bases outside the gene matches: 6. The full variable domain, completed using reference TRBV27 and TRBJ1-4, is EAQVTQNPRYLITVTGKKLTVTCSQNMNHEYMSWYRQDPGLGLRQIYYSMNVEVTDKGDVPEGYKVSRKEKRNFPLILESPSPNQTSLYFCASSLYRGANEKLFFGSGTQLSVL.

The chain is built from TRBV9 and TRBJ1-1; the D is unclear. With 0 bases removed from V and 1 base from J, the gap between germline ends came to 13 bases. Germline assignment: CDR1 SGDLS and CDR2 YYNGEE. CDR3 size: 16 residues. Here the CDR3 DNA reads TGTGCCAGCAGCGTAGCTTGGCATTATTCGAACACTGAAGCTTTCTTT. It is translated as CASSVAWHYSNTEAFF.

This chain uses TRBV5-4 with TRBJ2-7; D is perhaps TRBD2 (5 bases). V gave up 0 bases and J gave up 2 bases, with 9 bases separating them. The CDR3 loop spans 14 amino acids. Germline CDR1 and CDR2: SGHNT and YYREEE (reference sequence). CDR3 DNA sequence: TGTGCCAGCAGCTTGGGGGGAGTCCCCTACGAGCAGTACTTC. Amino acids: CASSLGGVPYEQYF.

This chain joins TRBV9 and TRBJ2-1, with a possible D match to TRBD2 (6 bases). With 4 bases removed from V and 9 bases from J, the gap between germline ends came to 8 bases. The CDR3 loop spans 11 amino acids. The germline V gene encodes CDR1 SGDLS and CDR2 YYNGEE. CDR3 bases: TGTGCCAGCAGCCCGGGACTTGAGCAGTTCTTC. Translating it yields CASSPGLEQFF.

The CDR3 bases are TGTGCCAGCAGTTACGCGGGGCCCTACAATGAGCAGTTCTTC. Protein product: CASSYAGPYNEQFF. V and J are TRBV6-6 and TRBJ2-1, with D possibly being TRBD2 (6 bases). Germline assignment: CDR1 MNHNY and CDR2 SVGAGI (reference sequence). Trimming removed 2 bases at V and 2 bases at J, with 7 bases between. CDR3 length: 14 amino acids.

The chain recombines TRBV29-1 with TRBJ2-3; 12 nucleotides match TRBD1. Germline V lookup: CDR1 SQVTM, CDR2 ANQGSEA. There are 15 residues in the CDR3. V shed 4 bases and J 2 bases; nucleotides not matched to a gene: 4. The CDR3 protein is CSVVGTGGFTDTQYF. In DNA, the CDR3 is TGCAGCGTTGTAGGGACAGGGGGCTTCACAGATACGCAGTATTTT.

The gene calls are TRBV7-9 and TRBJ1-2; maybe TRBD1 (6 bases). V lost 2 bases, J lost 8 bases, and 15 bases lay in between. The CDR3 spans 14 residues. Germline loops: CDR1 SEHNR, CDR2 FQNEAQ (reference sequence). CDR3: CASSLTQVTGGYTF. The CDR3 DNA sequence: TGTGCCAGCAGCTTAACACAGGTTACAGGGGGCTACACCTTC.

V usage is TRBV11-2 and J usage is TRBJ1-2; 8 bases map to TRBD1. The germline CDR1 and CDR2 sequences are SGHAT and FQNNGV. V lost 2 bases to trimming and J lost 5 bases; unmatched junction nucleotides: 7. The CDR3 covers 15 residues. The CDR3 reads CASSLMTGAGYGYTF. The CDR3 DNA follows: TGTGCCAGCAGCTTAATGACAGGGGCAGGGTATGGCTACACCTTC.

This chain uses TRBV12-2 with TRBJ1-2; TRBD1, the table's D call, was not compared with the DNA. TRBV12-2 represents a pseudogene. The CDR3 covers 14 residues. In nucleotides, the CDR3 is TGTGCAAGTCGCTTAGTGGTGACATACTATGGCTACACCTTC. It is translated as CASRLVVTYYGYTF.

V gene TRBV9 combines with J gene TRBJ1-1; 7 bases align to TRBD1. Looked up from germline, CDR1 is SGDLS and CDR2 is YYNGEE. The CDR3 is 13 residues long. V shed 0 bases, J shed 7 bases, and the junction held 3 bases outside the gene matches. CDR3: CASSVVGDSEAFF. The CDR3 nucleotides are TGTGCCAGCAGCGTAGTGGGGGACAGTGAAGCTTTCTTT.

CDR3 region: CASSLAGTGGLGELFF. In DNA form, the CDR3 reads TGTGCCAGCAGCTTAGCCGGGACAGGGGGTCTCGGGGAGCTGTTTTTT. The chain is built from TRBV7-6 and TRBJ2-2; 11 bases align to TRBD1. CDR1 and CDR2 (germline): SGHVS, FNYEAQ. The V and J ends lost 0 bases and 7 bases, in that order; junction bases with no gene match: 4. The CDR3 length is 16 residues.

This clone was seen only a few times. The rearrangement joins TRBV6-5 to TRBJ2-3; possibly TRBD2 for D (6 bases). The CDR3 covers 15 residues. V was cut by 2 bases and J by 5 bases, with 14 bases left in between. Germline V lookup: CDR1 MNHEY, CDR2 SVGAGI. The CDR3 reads CASSYGGQGGDTQYF. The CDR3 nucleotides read TGTGCCAGCAGTTACGGAGGGCAGGGAGGAGATACGCAGTATTTT.